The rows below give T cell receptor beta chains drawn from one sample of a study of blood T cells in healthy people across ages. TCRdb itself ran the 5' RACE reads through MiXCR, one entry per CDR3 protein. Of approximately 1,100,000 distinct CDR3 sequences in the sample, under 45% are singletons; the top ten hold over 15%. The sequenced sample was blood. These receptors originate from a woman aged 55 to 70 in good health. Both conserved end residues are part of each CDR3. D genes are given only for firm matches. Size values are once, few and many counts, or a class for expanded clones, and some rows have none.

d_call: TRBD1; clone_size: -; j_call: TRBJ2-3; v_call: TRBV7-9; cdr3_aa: CASSPTPGQKSTDTQYF; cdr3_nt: TGTGCCAGCAGCCCTACCCCGGGACAGAAGAGCACAGATACGCAGTATTTT
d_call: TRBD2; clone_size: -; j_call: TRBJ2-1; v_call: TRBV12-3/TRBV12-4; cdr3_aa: CASSQNSGGYNEQFF; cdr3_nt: TGTGCCAGCAGCCAGAATAGCGGGGGTTACAATGAGCAGTTCTTC
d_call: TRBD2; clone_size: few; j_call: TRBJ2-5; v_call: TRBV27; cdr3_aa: CASSGTSGSIGWETQYF; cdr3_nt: TGTGCCAGCAGTGGTACTAGCGGGAGCATTGGTTGGGAGACCCAGTACTTC
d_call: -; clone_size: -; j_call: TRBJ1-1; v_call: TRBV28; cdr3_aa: CASSFPGYTEAFF; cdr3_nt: TGTGCCAGCAGTTTCCCCGGGTACACTGAAGCTTTCTTT
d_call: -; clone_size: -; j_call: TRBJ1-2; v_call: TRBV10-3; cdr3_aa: CAIRLDSMAYGYTF; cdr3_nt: TGTGCCATCAGGTTGGACAGTATGGCCTATGGCTACACCTTC
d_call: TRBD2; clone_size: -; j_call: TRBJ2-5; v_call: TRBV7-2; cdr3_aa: CASSLGAGGPIRQYF; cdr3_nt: TGTGCCAGCAGCTTAGGAGCGGGAGGGCCAATTCGGCAGTACTTC
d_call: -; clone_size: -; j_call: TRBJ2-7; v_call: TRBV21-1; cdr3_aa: CASSIGREKSPYEQYF; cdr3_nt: TGTGCCAGCAGCATAGGGCGGGAGAAGTCCCCCTACGAGCAGTACTTC
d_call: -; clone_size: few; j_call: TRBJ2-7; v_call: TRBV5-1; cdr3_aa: CASSLAPGLPTYEQYF; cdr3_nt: TGCGCCAGCAGCTTGGCGCCGGGACTCCCCACCTACGAGCAGTACTTC
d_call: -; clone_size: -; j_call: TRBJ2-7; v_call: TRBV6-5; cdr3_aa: CASSYYRPPYEQYF; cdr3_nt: TGTGCCAGCAGTTACTACAGACCCCCCTACGAGCAGTACTTC
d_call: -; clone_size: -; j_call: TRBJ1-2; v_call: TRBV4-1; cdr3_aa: CASSPLGTRGYTF; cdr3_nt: TGCGCCAGCAGCCCCCTTGGAACTAGAGGCTACACCTTC
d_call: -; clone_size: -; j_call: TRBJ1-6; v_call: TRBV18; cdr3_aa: CASSPPRGTLNSPLHF; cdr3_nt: TGTGCCAGCTCACCACCACGGGGGACTTTAAATTCACCCCTCCACTTT
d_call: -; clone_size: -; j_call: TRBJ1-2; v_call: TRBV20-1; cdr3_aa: CSAGHSTNYGYTF; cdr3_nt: TGCAGTGCTGGCCACAGCACTAACTATGGCTACACCTTC
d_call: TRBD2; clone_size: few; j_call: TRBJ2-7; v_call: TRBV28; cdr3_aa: CASTLAGGTYEQYF; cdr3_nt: TGTGCCAGCACTCTAGCGGGAGGGACCTACGAGCAGTACTTC
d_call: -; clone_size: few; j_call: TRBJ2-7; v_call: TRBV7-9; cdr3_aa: CASSLGRTNYEQYF; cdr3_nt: TGTGCCAGCAGCTTGGGCAGGACGAACTACGAGCAGTACTTC
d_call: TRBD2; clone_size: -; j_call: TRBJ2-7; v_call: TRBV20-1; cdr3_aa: CSAQGLATYEQYF; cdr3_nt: TGCAGTGCCCAGGGACTAGCGACCTACGAGCAGTACTTC
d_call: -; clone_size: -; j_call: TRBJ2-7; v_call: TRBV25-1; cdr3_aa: CASSEWGVGNSALSQYF; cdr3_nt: TGTGCCAGCAGTGAATGGGGGGTGGGGAATAGCGCCCTCTCCCAGTACTTC
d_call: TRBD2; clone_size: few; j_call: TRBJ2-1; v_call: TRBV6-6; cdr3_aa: CASSWTSGGDEQFF; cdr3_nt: TGTGCCAGCAGTTGGACTAGCGGGGGTGATGAGCAGTTCTTC
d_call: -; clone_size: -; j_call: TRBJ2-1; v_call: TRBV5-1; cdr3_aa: CASSVREDLEQFF; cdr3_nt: TGCGCCAGCAGCGTCCGGGAAGATCTTGAGCAGTTCTTC
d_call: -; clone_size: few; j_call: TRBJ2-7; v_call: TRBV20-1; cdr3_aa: CSVDGTRAYEQYF; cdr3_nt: TGCAGTGTTGACGGCACTAGGGCCTACGAGCAGTACTTC
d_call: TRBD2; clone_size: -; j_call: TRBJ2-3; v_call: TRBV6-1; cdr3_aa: CATLAGGPRTDTQYF; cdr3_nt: TGTGCCACTCTAGCGGGAGGGCCTAGGACAGATACGCAGTATTTT
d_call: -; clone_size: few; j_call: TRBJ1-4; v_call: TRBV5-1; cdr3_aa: CASSDGVLNEKLFF; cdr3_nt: TGCGCCAGCAGCGACGGGGTCCTTAATGAAAAACTGTTTTTT
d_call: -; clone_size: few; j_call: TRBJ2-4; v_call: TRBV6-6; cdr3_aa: CASSYSWSSEQYF; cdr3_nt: TGTGCCAGCAGTTACTCCTGGTCCAGTGAGCAGTACTTC
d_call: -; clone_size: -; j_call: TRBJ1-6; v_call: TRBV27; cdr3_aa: CASSEDRRSPLHF; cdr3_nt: TGTGCCAGCAGTGAGGACAGACGTTCACCCCTCCACTTT
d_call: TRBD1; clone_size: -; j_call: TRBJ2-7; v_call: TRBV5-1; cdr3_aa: CASSLPGTGLEQYF; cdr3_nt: TGCGCCAGCAGCTTACCCGGGACAGGGCTCGAGCAGTACTTC
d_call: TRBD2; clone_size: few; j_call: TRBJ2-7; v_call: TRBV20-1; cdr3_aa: CSARRPGTNSYEQYF; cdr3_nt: TGCAGTGCTAGGCGACCTGGGACTAACTCCTACGAGCAGTACTTC
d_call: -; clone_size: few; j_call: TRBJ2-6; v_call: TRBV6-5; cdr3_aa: CASSPVPRAGANVLTF; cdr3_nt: TGTGCCAGCAGTCCCGTCCCACGGGCTGGGGCCAACGTCCTGACTTTC
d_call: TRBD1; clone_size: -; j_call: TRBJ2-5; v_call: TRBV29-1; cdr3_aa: CSVDGTDQETQYF; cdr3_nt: TGCAGCGTTGATGGGACAGATCAAGAGACCCAGTACTTC
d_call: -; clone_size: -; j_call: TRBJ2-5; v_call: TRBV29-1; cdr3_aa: CSVEDLDTLETQYF; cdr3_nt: TGCAGCGTTGAAGACTTGGACACCTTAGAGACCCAGTACTTC
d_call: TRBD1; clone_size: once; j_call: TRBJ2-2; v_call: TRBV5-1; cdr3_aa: CASSLGDRTYSGKLFF; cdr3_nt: TGCGCCAGCAGCTTGGGGGACAGAACGTACTCCGGGAAGCTGTTTTTT
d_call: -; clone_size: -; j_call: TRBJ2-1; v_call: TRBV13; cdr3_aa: CASSLGSHPGEQFF; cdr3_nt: TGTGCCAGCAGCTTAGGCTCCCACCCAGGTGAGCAGTTCTTC
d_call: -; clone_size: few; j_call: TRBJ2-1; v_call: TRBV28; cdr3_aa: CASSPRGGNYNEQFF; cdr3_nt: TGTGCCAGCAGTCCCCGGGGCGGTAACTACAATGAGCAGTTCTTC
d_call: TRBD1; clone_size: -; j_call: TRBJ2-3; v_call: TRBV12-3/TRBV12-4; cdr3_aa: CASSYTGTGQYF; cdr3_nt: TGTGCCAGCAGCTACACCGGGACAGGGCAGTATTTT
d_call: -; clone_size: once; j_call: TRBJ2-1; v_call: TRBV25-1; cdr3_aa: CASSRRGHPGEQFF; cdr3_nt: TGTGCCAGCTCTAGGCGGGGACACCCCGGAGAGCAGTTCTTC
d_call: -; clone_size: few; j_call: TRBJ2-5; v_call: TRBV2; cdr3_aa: CASRPNTTPQETQYF; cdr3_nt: TGTGCCAGCAGACCTAACACCACCCCTCAGGAGACCCAGTACTTC
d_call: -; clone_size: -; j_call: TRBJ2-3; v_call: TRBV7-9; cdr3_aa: CASSLFGQYTDTQYF; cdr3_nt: TGTGCCAGCAGCTTATTTGGACAGTACACAGATACGCAGTATTTT
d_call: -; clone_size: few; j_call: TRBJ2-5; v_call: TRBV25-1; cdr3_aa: CASSEYLGSLQETQYF; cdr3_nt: TGTGCCAGCAGTGAATATCTCGGCAGCCTCCAAGAGACCCAGTACTTC
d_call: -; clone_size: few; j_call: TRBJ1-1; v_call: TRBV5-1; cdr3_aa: CASSLAWGMNTEAFF; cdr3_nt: TGCGCCAGCAGCTTGGCCTGGGGGATGAACACTGAAGCTTTCTTT
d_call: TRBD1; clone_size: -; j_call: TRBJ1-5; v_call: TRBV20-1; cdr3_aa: CSARPGQGVGQPQHF; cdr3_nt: TGCAGTGCTAGGCCGGGACAGGGTGTCGGGCAGCCCCAGCATTTT
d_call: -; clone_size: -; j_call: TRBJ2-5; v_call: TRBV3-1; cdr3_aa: CASSQESLGNKQETQYF; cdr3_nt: TGTGCCAGCAGCCAAGAAAGCCTCGGGAATAAACAAGAGACCCAGTACTTC
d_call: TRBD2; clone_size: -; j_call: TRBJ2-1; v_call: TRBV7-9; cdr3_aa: CASSFSGRAGYEQFF; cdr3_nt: TGTGCCAGCAGCTTTAGCGGGAGGGCCGGGTATGAGCAGTTCTTC
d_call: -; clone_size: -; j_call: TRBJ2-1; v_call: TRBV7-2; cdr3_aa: CASSLIPDCEQFF; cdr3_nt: TGTGCCAGCAGCTTAATCCCGGACTGTGAGCAGTTCTTC
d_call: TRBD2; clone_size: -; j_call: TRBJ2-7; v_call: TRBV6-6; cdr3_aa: CASSYGLAGDEQYF; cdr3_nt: TGTGCCAGCAGTTACGGTCTAGCGGGAGACGAGCAGTACTTC
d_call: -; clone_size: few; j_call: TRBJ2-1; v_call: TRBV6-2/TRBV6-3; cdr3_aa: CASSYGSGTYNEQFF; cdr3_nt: TGTGCCAGCAGTTACGGTAGCGGAACCTACAATGAGCAGTTCTTC
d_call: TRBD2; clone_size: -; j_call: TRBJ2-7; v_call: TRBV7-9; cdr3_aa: CASSPSSGSRSNNEQYF; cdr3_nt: TGTGCCAGCAGCCCCTCTAGCGGGAGCCGCTCGAACAACGAGCAGTACTTC
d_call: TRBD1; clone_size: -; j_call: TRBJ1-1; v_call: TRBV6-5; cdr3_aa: CASSYSSQGRTEAFF; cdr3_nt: TGTGCCAGCAGTTACTCATCACAGGGGAGAACTGAAGCTTTCTTT
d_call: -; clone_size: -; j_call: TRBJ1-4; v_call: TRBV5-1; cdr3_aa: CASSLAAGATNEKLFF; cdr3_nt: TGCGCCAGCAGCTTAGCCGCGGGCGCAACTAATGAAAAACTGTTTTTT
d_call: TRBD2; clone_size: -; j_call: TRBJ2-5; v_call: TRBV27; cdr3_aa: CASGSSGETQYF; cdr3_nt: TGTGCCAGCGGCTCTAGCGGCGAGACCCAGTACTTC
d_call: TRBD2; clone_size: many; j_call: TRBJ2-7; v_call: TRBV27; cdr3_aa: CASGTSGTYEQYF; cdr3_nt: TGTGCCAGCGGAACTAGCGGAACCTACGAGCAGTACTTC
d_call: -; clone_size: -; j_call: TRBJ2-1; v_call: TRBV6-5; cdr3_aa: CASSYSGTTLYNEQFF; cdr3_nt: TGTGCCAGCAGTTACTCAGGTACAACCCTCTACAATGAGCAGTTCTTC
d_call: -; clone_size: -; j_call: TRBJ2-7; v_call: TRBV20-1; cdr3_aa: CSASRPGDEQYF; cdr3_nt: TGCAGTGCTAGCCGGCCGGGCGACGAGCAGTACTTC
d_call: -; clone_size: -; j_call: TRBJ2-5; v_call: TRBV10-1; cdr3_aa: CASSESYRGETQYF; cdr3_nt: TGCGCCAGCAGTGAGTCTTACCGGGGCGAGACCCAGTACTTC
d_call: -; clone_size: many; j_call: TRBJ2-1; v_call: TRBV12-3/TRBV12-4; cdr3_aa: CASSLGQLNNEQFF; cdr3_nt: TGTGCCAGCAGTTTAGGGCAGCTTAACAATGAGCAGTTCTTC
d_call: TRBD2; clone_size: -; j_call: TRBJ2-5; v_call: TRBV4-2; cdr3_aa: CASSQDLALAGGTKQETQYF; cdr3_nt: TGTGCCAGCAGCCAAGATCTAGCGCTAGCGGGGGGGACAAAACAAGAGACCCAGTACTTC
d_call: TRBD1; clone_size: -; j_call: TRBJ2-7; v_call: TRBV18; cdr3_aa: CASSRSKGQGAYEQYF; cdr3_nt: TGTGCCAGCTCACGCTCAAAAGGACAGGGGGCCTACGAGCAGTACTTC